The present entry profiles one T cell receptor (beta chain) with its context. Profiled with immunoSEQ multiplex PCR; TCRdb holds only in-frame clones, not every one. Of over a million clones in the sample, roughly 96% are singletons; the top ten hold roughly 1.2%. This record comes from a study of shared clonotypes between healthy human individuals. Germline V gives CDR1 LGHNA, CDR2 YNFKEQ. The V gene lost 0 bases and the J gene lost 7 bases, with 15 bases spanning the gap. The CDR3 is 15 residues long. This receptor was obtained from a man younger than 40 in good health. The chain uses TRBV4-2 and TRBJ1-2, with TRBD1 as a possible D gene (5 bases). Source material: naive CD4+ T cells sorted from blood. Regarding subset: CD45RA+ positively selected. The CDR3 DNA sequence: TGTGCCAGCAGCCAAGATAGTGGGGGACCGGCTGGCTACACCTTC. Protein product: CASSQDSGGPAGYTF.